This T cell receptor beta chain is from a study of synovial regulatory T cells in juvenile arthritis (dated by TCRdb to the mid-2010s). Study-wide context: Of the sequenced patients, over 5 received methotrexate, one received methotrexate plus infliximab, three were therapy-naive, and one had no treatment information. The study compared the TCRbeta CDR3 repertoires of blood iaTreg cells, other blood Treg cells and synovial fluid Treg cells taken from matched patient samples. Effector T cell subsets from the study cohort were also sequenced for comparisons, but the Treg dataset by itself includes only blood Treg cells and synovial fluid Treg cells. The TCR repertoire comparisons covered Treg and Teff subsets from approximately twelve JIA patients with active disease. Beyond this particular receptor, the publication reports: More CDR3 sequences were shared by synovial Treg cells with iaTreg cells than with other blood Treg cells, and a closer relation was confirmed by Chao-Jaccard similarity. Across patients, iaTreg TCR repertoires were largely private, and these iaTreg repertoires partially overlapped with synovial Teff and blood CPL repertoires. TCR diversity was lower in blood iaTreg cells than in other blood Treg cells, which is consistent with antigen-driven expansion.

Via the germline V gene, CDR1 is LGHNA and CDR2 YSLEER. Inclusive of the bounding cysteine and phenylalanine, the CDR3 is 14 residues long. DNA for this receptor is not on file. To note about this clone: Its antigen remains unidentified.

Receptor libraries were prepared by the immunoSEQ multiplex PCR assay. TCRbeta CDR3 sequencing was performed by Adaptive Biotechnologies. Per the source publication's procedure: To assess repertoire similarity, the researchers used the Chao-modified Jaccard index along with median clonotype overlap taken from 200 random subsamples at equal sample size. The similarity analyses were run on either productive nucleotide sequences or amino acid sequences translated in silico. Hierarchical clustering with single linkage and t-SNE based on Chao-modified Jaccard distances were applied for the comparison of repertoires. Repertoire diversity was quantified with the Renyi index, after sample size normalisation, across a range of alpha values. TCRdb retrieved this table from immuneACCESS and kept in-frame rearrangements only. Not all clones are present; in checked studies, unresolved V genes account for under half, and no reason is known for the remainder. The V and J calls and clone size come from that table; D and trimming were worked out from the DNA. The sample's records list approximately 9,800 clones. The ten largest clones represent 0.72% of the sample.

The donors for the TCR repertoire analysis were approximately eleven juvenile idiopathic arthritis patients with active disease who had not reached inactive disease, of whom 3 were polyarticular and 8 were oligoarticular. The median age of the TCR-sequenced patients was 9.5 to 15 years (range roughly 2.4-25), and their median disease duration was 7 years (range 0.2-19.1). The samples used for TCR repertoire analysis were collected at two centres in Italy. Peripheral blood mononuclear cells were isolated using a Histopaque-1077 density gradient and were cryopreserved in roughly 90% FCS with 10% DMSO.

The receptor chain draws on TRBV4-3 and TRBJ2-3; TCRdb's D call, TRBD2, is unchecked because there is no DNA. Sequenced material: Treg cells from blood. Sample cell subset or site, as interpreted from the label and publication: remaining (HLA-DR-negative) circulating blood Treg cells. The TCR was taken from a donor aged 2-30 years with juvenile idiopathic arthritis. CDR3 protein: CASSQIPLADTQYF.